The 24 T cell receptor beta chains presented below share a single source sample, sequenced in a study of T cells in localized non-small cell lung cancer. This table comes from immunoSEQ multiplex PCR, and its TCRdb copy is limited to in-frame clones, with some not included. The repertoire has about 2,800 clones, roughly 21% of them found once; the top ten carry around 10%. The sample was normal lung tissue next to the tumor, taken before any cancer treatment. The receptor source for this set is a woman aged 40-75 years with stage I lung adenocarcinoma.

The chain carries TRBV19 and TRBJ2-7, with D perhaps matching TRBD1 (6 bases). This CDR3 comprises 14 residues. V dropped 1 base and J dropped 3 bases, with 10 bases sitting between them. The V gene's germline CDR1 is LNHDA and CDR2 SQIVND (reference sequence). The DNA of the CDR3 is TGTGCCAGTAGTATAGCCGGGACACACTACGAGCAGTACTTC. Protein product: CASSIAGTHYEQYF.

This clone occurred a few times. The chain employs TRBV6-8 and TRBJ2-2; D assignment may be TRBD1 or TRBD2 (5 bases each). This CDR3 has 16 amino acids. V lost 2 bases to trimming and J lost 6 bases, with 16 bases between them. Germline CDR1 is MNHGY and CDR2 is SAAAGT. The CDR3 bases are TGTGCCAGCAGTTACCTCGGGACGGAGACACCCGGGGAGCTGTTTTTT. It codes for CASSYLGTETPGELFF.

This clone has just a few counts. This rearrangement joins TRBV18 to TRBJ2-1; D not resolved. The CDR3 length is 14 residues. V was clipped by 1 base and J by 5 bases, with 9 bases between them. The germline gives CDR1 KGHSH, CDR2 LQKENI. CDR3 bases: TGTGCCAGCTCACCACGGACGGCTAACAATGAGCAGTTCTTC. It translates to CASSPRTANNEQFF.

This clone has just a few counts. This chain joins TRBV6-8 and TRBJ2-1; TRBD2 aligns across 12 bases. This CDR3 is built from 15 residues. CDR1 and CDR2 (germline): MNHGY, SAAAGT. V lost 4 bases, J lost 7 bases, and 5 bases stayed unmatched. The CDR3 DNA reads as TGTGCCAGCAGTTCAGCTAGCGGGGGGGCAAATGAGCAGTTCTTC. The encoded protein is CASSSASGGANEQFF.

This clone is termed medium-sized. The J gene is TRBJ2-7, the V gene TRBV4-1; 8 bases map to TRBD2. The V and J ends lost 0 bases and 0 bases, in that order; junction bases with no gene match: 4. Germline V gene sequence: CDR1 MGHRA, CDR2 YSYEKL. The CDR3 is made up of 16 amino acids. CDR3 bases: TGCGCCAGCAGCCAAGATCTCAGCGGGGGCTCCTACGAGCAGTACTTC. This translates into CASSQDLSGGSYEQYF.

By share, this clone ranks as medium-sized (0.01 to 0.1%). The chain is built from TRBV6-8 and TRBJ2-7, with 10 bases matching TRBD2. With V trimmed by 7 bases and J by 2 bases, 2 bases remained unmatched. From germline, CDR1 is MNHGY and CDR2 SAAAGT. The CDR3 loop spans 13 amino acids. The CDR3, as DNA: TGTGCCAGCACGGGACTAGCGACCTACGAGCAGTACTTC. Protein sequence: CASTGLATYEQYF.

The chain recombines TRBV5-1 with TRBJ2-1; D may match TRBD1 or TRBD2 (5 bases each). CDR1 and CDR2 from the germline V gene are SGHRS and YFSETQ. The CDR3 sequence is 16 residues long. The ends were cut back, 5 bases at V and 4 bases at J, with 19 bases in the middle. CDR3 protein: CASRWDPGSQYNEQFF. The DNA for the CDR3 is TGCGCCAGCAGATGGGACCCCGGGTCCCAATACAATGAGCAGTTCTTC.

The rearrangement links TRBV5-1 to TRBJ2-5; no definite D call. The CDR3 totals 14 residues. V was pared by 4 bases and J by 4 bases, with 14 bases between. CDR1 and CDR2 from the germline V gene are SGHRS and YFSETQ. In DNA form, the CDR3 reads TGCGCCAGCAGCACGGCCGGCCCTTCAGAGACCCAGTACTTC. It codes for CASSTAGPSETQYF.

This clone was picked up a small number of times. The chain combines TRBV6-8 with TRBJ1-5; the match to TRBD1 covers 8 bases. Per germline, CDR1 MNHGY and CDR2 SAAAGT. The CDR3 consists of 17 residues. The V and J ends lost 6 bases and 4 bases, in that order; junction bases with no gene match: 14. The DNA of the CDR3 is TGTGCCAGCAGCCACGTGGGCAGGGGGCTGTTAAATCAGCCCCAGCATTTT. This codes for CASSHVGRGLLNQPQHF.

V is TRBV19 and J is TRBJ1-1, with D uncertain. Germline V gene sequence: CDR1 LNHDA, CDR2 SQIVND (reference sequence). The CDR3 is 14 residues long. With 6 bases removed from V and 4 bases from J, the gap between germline ends came to 15 bases. This CDR3 is CASRPRASGTEAFF. The CDR3 DNA reads as TGTGCCAGTAGACCCCGAGCGTCGGGCACTGAAGCTTTCTTT.

This clone was recorded a few times. The rearrangement uses TRBV11-3 and TRBJ2-2; TRBD1 aligns across 8 bases. V was clipped by 2 bases and J by 8 bases; unmatched bases: 7. The CDR3 contains 15 residues. Germline CDR1 reads SGHNT; CDR2 reads YENEEA. DNA of the CDR3: TGTGCCAGCAGCTTATTCCAGGGGGCGCGTGGGGAGCTGTTTTTT. It codes for CASSLFQGARGELFF.

This clone was seen a handful of times. The chain couples TRBV6-8 to TRBJ2-4; possibly TRBD2 for D (6 bases). V was clipped by 4 bases and J by 0 bases, with 10 bases between them. This CDR3 region has 15 residues. Germline V gene data show CDR1 as MNHGY and CDR2 as SAAAGT. In nucleotides, the CDR3 is TGTGCCAGCAGTTTTGGGGGACTAGCCAAAAACATTCAGTACTTC. It is translated as CASSFGGLAKNIQYF.

In its sample, this clone was seen a few times. V gene TRBV11-3 combines with J gene TRBJ1-2; D is perhaps TRBD1 (6 bases). The V end lost 0 bases, the J end lost 3 bases, and 14 bases lay between the germline ends. CDR1 is SGHNT, CDR2 YENEEA, per germline. The CDR3 has 16 amino acids. The CDR3 DNA reads TGTGCCAGCAGCTTAGAGGGGGGGCAGCCAGACTATGGCTACACCTTC. Translation: CASSLEGGQPDYGYTF.

This clone is large in the sample. The genes are TRBV6-8 and TRBJ1-4; a possible D gene is TRBD1 (5 bases). Germline V gene data show CDR1 as MNHGY and CDR2 as SAAAGT. There are 16 residues in the CDR3. V was shortened by 5 bases and J by 0 bases, with 13 bases between the two germline ends. In DNA, the CDR3 is TGTGCCAGCAGTGATGCAGGGCTAGCAACTAATGAAAAACTGTTTTTT. It codes for CASSDAGLATNEKLFF.

This chain connects TRBV11-3 to TRBJ2-2, with D possibly matching TRBD2 (6 bases). The CDR3 sequence is 15 residues long. V lost 2 bases and J lost 7, with 14 bases in between. The germline gives CDR1 SGHNT, CDR2 YENEEA. The CDR3 loop is CASSLSPGLSGELFF. The CDR3 DNA reads as TGTGCCAGCAGCTTATCCCCGGGACTCAGCGGGGAGCTGTTTTTT.

The CDR3 sequence is CASSADSYEQYF. In DNA, the CDR3 is TGTGCCAGCAGTGCGGACTCCTACGAGCAGTACTTC. The V gene is TRBV6-8, the J gene TRBJ2-7; D is uncertain. V was trimmed by 5 bases and J by 0 bases, leaving 5 bases between them. The CDR3 is 12 amino acids. Germline V gene data show CDR1 as MNHGY and CDR2 as SAAAGT.

This clone counts as medium-sized (0.01 to 0.1%). The rearrangement links TRBV11-3 to TRBJ2-2; TRBD2 is a possible D gene (7 bases). CDR1 is SGHNT, CDR2 YENEEA, per germline. The V end was cut by 5 bases, the J end by 1 base, with 14 bases between. The CDR3 is 16 amino acids. The CDR3 DNA is TGTGCCAGCAGCCCCGGGGGGCAGGGGAACACCGGGGAGCTGTTTTTT. This translates into CASSPGGQGNTGELFF.

This clone was counted ten times or more. The chain has TRBV11-3 and TRBJ2-3, with 8 bases lining up with TRBD2. Germline trimming cut 3 bases from V and 2 bases from J; bases unmatched to any gene: 4. Germline lookup yields CDR1 SGHNT and CDR2 YENEEA. The CDR3 is 15 amino acids. The CDR3 sequence is CASSFASGSTDTQYF. CDR3 nucleotide sequence: TGTGCCAGCAGCTTCGCTAGCGGGTCCACAGATACGCAGTATTTT.

In DNA form, the CDR3 reads TGTGCCAGTAGTATAAGTAGCGGGAGTGCTGGGGAGCTGTTTTTT. This translates into CASSISSGSAGELFF. The chain is built from TRBV19 and TRBJ2-2, with 9 bases that match TRBD2. In germline, CDR1 is LNHDA, CDR2 SQIVND (reference sequence). This CDR3 is built from 15 residues. After removal of 2 bases from V and 8 bases from J, the junction contained 6 bases not matched to a gene.

J is TRBJ1-4 and V is TRBV9; 7 nucleotides line up with TRBD1. CDR3 length equals 13 residues. The J segment lost 5 bases and the V segment lost 8 bases, leaving 6 bases of the junction unmatched. Germline CDR1 is SGDLS and CDR2 is YYNGEE. The CDR3 here is CASHRGTNEKLFF. CDR3 nucleotides: TGTGCCAGTCACAGGGGAACCAATGAAAAACTGTTTTTT. The whole variable domain, filled in from reference TRBV9 and TRBJ1-4, reads DSGVTQTPKHLITATGQRVTLRCSPRSGDLSVYWYQQSLDQGLQFLIQYYNGEERAKGNILERFSAQQFPDLHSELNLSSLELGDSALYFCASHRGTNEKLFFGSGTQLSVL.

Sample share makes this clone medium-sized. The V call is TRBV9, the J call TRBJ2-7; 9 bases line up with TRBD1. Trimming cost V 2 bases and J 2 bases; bases outside gene matches: 5. Germline lookup yields CDR1 SGDLS and CDR2 YYNGEE. The CDR3 sequence is 15 residues long. The CDR3 DNA reads TGTGCCAGCAGCGTTTCACAGGGGGCCACCTACGAGCAGTACTTC. Translating it yields CASSVSQGATYEQYF.

V is TRBV1 and J is TRBJ2-7; the table assigns TRBD2, which was not confirmed against the DNA. TRBV1 is given as a pseudogene. This CDR3 region has 16 residues. The CDR3 protein is CASSQAYSGSSYEQYF. The CDR3 DNA reads TGCGCCAGCAGCCAAGCTTATAGCGGGAGCTCCTACGAGCAGTACTTC.

This chain links TRBV25-1 with TRBJ1-1; no clear D. This CDR3 is built from 13 residues. Germline loops: CDR1 MGHDK, CDR2 SYGVNS. V dropped 2 bases and J dropped 2 bases, with 6 bases sitting between them. This CDR3 is CASSEQTNTEAFF. The CDR3 DNA reads TGTGCCAGCAGTGAACAGACAAACACTGAAGCTTTCTTT.

This chain joins TRBV6-8 and TRBJ1-1; D may be TRBD1 (5 bases). CDR1 MNHGY and CDR2 SAAAGT come from the germline V gene. The CDR3 totals 14 residues. V was trimmed by 1 base and J by 3 bases, leaving 9 bases between them. The CDR3 nucleotides read TGTGCCAGCAGTTACTTCGGGGGAGACACTGAAGCTTTCTTT. Protein sequence: CASSYFGGDTEAFF.